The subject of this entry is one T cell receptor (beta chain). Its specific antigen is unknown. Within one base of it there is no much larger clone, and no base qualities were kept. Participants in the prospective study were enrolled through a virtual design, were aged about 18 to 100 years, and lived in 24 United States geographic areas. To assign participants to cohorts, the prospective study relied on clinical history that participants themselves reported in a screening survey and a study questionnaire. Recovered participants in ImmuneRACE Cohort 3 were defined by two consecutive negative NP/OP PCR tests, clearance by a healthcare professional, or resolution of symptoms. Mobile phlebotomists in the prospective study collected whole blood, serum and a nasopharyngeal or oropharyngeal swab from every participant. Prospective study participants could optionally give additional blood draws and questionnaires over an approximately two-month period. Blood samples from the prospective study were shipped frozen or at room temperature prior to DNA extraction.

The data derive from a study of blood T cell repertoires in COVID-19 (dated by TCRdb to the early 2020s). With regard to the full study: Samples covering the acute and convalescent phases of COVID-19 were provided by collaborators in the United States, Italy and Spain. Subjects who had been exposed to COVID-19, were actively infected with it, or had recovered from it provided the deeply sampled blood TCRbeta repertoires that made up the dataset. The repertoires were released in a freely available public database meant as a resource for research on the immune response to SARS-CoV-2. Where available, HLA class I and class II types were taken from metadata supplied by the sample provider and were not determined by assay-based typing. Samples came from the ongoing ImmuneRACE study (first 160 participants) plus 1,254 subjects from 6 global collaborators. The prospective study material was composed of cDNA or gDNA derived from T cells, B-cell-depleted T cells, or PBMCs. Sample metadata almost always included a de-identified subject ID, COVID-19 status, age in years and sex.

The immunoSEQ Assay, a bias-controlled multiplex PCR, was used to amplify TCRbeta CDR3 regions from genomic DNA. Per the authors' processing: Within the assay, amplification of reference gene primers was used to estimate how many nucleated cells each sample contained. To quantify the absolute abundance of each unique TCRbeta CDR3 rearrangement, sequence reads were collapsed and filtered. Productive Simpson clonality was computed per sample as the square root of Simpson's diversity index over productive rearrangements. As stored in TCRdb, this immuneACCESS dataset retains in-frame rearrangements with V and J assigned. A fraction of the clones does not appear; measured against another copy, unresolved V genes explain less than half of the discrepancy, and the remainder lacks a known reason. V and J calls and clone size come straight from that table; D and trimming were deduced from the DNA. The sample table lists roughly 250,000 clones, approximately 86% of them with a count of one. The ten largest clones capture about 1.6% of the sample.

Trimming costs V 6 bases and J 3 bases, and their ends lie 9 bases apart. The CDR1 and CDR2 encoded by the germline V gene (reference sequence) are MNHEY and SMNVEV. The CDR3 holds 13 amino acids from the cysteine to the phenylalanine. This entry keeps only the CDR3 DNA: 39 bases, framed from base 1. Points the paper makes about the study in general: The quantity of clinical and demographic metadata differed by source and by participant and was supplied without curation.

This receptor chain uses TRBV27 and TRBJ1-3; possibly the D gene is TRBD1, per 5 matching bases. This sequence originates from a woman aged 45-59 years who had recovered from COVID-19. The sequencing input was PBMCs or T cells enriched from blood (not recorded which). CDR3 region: CASRGTYGNTIYF. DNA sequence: TGTGCCAGCAGGGGGACTTATGGAAACACCATATATTTT.